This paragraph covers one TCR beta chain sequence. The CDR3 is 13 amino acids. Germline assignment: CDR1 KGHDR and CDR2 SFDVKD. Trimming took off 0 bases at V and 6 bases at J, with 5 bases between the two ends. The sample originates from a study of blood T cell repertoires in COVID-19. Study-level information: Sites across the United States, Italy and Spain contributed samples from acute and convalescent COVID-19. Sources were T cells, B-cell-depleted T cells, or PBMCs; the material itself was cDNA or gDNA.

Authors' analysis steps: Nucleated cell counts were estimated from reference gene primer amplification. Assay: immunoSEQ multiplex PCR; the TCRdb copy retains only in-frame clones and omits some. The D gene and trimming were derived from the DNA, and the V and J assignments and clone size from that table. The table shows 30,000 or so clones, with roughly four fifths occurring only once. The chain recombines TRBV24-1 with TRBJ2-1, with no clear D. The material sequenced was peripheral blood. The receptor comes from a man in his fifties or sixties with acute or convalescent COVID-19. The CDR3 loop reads CATSDLRVNEQFF. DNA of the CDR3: TGTGCCACCAGTGATTTGCGTGTCAATGAGCAGTTCTTC.